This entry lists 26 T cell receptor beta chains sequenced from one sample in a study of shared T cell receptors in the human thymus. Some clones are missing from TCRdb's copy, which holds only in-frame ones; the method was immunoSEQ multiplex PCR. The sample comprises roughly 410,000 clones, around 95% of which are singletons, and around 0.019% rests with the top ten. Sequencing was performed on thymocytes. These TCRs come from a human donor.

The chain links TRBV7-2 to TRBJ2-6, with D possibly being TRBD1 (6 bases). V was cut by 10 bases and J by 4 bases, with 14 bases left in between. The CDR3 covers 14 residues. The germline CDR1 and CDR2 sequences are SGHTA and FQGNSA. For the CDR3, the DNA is TGTGCCATCACAACAGGGCAGGGGGCCAACGTCCTGACTTTC. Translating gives CAITTGQGANVLTF.

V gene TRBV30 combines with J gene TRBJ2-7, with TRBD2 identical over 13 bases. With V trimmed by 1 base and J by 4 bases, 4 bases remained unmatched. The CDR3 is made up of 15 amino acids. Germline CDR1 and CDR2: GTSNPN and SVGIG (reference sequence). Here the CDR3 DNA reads TGTGCCTGGAGTGGGACTAGCGGGAGTGGGTACGAGCAGTACTTC. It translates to CAWSGTSGSGYEQYF.

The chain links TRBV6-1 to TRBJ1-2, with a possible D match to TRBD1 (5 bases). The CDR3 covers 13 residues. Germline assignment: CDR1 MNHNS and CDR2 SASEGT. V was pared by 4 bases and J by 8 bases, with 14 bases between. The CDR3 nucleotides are TGTGCCAGCAGTGTCGCCGGGGGGAAAGGCTACACCTTC. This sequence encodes CASSVAGGKGYTF.

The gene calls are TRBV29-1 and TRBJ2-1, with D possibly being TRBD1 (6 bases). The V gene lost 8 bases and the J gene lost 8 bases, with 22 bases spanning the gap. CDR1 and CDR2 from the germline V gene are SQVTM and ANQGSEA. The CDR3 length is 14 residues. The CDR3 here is CSTMAYREWDEQFF. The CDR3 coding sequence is TGCAGCACTATGGCCTACAGGGAATGGGATGAGCAGTTCTTC.

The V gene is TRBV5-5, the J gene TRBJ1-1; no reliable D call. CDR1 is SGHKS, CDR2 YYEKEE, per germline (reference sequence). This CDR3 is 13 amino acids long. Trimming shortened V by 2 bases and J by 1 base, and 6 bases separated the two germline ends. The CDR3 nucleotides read TGTGCCAGCAGCTTTGTAGGGAACACTGAAGCTTTCTTT. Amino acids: CASSFVGNTEAFF.

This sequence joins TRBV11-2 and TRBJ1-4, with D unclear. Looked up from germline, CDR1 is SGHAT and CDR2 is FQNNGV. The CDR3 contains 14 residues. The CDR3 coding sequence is TGTACTACCAGAACCCGGGCAACTAATGAAAAACTGTTTTTT. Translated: CTTRTRATNEKLFF.

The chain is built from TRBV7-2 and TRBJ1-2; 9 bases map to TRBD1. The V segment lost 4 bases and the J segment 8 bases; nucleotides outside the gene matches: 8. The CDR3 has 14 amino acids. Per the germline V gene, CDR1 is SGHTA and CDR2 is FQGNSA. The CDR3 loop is CASSCRDRERGYTF. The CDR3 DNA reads TGTGCCAGCAGCTGCCGGGACAGGGAGCGGGGCTACACCTTC.

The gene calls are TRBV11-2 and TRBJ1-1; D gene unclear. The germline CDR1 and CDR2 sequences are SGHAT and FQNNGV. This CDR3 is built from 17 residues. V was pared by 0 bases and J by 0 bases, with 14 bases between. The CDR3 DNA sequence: TGTGCCAGCAGCTTAGACCCCCTTAGGGATGTGAACACTGAAGCTTTCTTT. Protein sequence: CASSLDPLRDVNTEAFF.

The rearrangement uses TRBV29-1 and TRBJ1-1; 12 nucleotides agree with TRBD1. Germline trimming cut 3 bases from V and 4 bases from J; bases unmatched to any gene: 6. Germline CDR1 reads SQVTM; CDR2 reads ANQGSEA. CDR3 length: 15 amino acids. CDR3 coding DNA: TGCAGCGTTGATATCGGGACAGGGGGCCTCACTGAAGCTTTCTTT. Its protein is CSVDIGTGGLTEAFF.

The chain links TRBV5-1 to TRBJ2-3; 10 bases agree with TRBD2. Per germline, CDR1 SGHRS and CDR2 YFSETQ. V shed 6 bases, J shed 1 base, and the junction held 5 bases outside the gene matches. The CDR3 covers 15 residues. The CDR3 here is CASTRLAGGTDTQYF. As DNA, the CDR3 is TGCGCCAGCACTCGGCTAGCGGGAGGCACAGATACGCAGTATTTT.

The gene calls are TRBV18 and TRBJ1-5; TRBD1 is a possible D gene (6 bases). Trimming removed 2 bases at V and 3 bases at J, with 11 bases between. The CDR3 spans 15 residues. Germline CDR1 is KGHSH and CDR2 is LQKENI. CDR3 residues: CASSPFQGSNQPQHF. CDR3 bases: TGTGCCAGCTCACCATTCCAGGGGTCCAATCAGCCCCAGCATTTT.

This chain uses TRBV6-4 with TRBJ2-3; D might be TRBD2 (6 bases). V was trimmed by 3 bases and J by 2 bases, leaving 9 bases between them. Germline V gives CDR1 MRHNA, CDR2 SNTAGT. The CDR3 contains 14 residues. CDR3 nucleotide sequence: TGTGCCAGCAGTGAGGAGGGGACCACAGATACGCAGTATTTT. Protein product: CASSEEGTTDTQYF.

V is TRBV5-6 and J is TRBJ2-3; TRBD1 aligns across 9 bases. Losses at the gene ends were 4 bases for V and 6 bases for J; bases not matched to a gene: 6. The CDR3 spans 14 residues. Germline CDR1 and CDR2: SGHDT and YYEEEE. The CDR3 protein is CASSLETGGDTQYF. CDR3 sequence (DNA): TGTGCCAGCAGCCTAGAGACAGGGGGGGATACGCAGTATTTT.

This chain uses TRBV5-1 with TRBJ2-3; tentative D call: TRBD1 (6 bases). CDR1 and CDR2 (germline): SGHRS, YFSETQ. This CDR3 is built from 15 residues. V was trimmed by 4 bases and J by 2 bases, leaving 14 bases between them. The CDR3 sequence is CASSPDSQLTDTQYF. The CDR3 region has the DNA TGCGCCAGCAGCCCGGACAGTCAACTCACAGATACGCAGTATTTT. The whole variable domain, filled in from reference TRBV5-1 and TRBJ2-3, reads KAGVTQTPRYLIKTRGQQVTLSCSPISGHRSVSWYQQTPGQGLQFLFEYFSETQRNKGNFPGRFSGRQFSNSRSEMNVSTLELGDSALYLCASSPDSQLTDTQYFGPGTRLTVL.

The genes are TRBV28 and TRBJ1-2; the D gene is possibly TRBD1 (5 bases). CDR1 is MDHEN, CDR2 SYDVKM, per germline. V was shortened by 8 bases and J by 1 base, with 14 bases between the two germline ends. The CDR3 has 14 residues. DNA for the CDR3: TGTGCCAGCTCATATTCGGGGGGTAACTATGGCTACACCTTC. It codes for CASSYSGGNYGYTF.

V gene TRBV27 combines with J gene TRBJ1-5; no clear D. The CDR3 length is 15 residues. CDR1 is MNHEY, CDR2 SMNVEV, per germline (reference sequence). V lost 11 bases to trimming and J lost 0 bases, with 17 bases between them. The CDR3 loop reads CAAGRDGYSNQPQHF. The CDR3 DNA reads TGTGCCGCTGGGCGAGACGGCTATAGCAATCAGCCCCAGCATTTT.

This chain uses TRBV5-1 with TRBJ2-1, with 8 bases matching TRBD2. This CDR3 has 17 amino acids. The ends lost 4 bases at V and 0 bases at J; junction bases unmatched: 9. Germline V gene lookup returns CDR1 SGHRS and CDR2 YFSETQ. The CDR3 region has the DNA TGCGCCAGCAGCCGGGAGGGGCGGGGCCTCTCCTACAATGAGCAGTTCTTC. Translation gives CASSREGRGLSYNEQFF. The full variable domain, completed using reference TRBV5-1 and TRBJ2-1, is KAGVTQTPRYLIKTRGQQVTLSCSPISGHRSVSWYQQTPGQGLQFLFEYFSETQRNKGNFPGRFSGRQFSNSRSEMNVSTLELGDSALYLCASSREGRGLSYNEQFFGPGTRLTVL.

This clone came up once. The DNA for the CDR3 is TGTGCCAGCAGCTTAGCGTTATACGACAGCCTTAGCTCCTACAATGAGCAGTTCTTC. Translated: CASSLALYDSLSSYNEQFF. The rearrangement uses TRBV7-9 and TRBJ2-1, with TRBD1 as a possible D gene (5 bases). Between the trimmed V and J ends, which lost 0 bases and 0 bases, there was a span of 18 bases. Germline lookup yields CDR1 SEHNR and CDR2 FQNEAQ (reference sequence). The CDR3 runs to 19 residues. Based on the CDR3 plus reference TRBV7-9 and TRBJ2-1, the full variable domain is DTGVSQNPRHKITKRGQNVTFRCDPISEHNRLYWYRQTLGQGPEFLTYFQNEAQLEKSRLLSDRFSAERPKGSFSTLEIQRTEQGDSAMYLCASSLALYDSLSSYNEQFFGPGTRLTVL.

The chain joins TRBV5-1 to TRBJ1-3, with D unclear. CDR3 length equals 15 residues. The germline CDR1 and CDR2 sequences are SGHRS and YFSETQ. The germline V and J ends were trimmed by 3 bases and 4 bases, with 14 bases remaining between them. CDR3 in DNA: TGCGCCAGCAGCTCGGAGGCCCCGAAAGGAAACACCATATATTTT. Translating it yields CASSSEAPKGNTIYF. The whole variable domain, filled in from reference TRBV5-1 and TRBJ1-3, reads KAGVTQTPRYLIKTRGQQVTLSCSPISGHRSVSWYQQTPGQGLQFLFEYFSETQRNKGNFPGRFSGRQFSNSRSEMNVSTLELGDSALYLCASSSEAPKGNTIYFGEGSWLTVV.

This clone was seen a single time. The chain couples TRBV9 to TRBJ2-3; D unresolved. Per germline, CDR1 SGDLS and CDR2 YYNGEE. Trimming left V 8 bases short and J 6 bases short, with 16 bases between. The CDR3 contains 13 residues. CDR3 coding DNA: TGTGCCAGTCGAGGCGAGGCCCGGGATACGCAGTATTTT. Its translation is CASRGEARDTQYF.

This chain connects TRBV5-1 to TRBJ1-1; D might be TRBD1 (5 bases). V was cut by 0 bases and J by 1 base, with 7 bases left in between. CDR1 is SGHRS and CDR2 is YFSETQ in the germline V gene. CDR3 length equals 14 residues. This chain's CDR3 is CASSLGQTNTEAFF. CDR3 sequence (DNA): TGCGCCAGCAGCTTGGGACAGACGAACACTGAAGCTTTCTTT.

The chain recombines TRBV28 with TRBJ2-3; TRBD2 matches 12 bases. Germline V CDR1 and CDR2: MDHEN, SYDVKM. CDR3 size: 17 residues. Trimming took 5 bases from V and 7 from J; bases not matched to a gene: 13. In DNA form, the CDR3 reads TGTGCCAGCAGTCTACGACCGACTAGCGGGAGCGTACATACGCAGTATTTT. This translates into CASSLRPTSGSVHTQYF.

As DNA, the CDR3 is TGTGCCAGCTCACCAGCAACAGGGGGCGCGGGGGAAAAACTGTTTTTT. It codes for CASSPATGGAGEKLFF. The chain carries TRBV18 and TRBJ1-4; 9 nucleotides agree with TRBD1. Trimming at V came to 2 bases and at J to 8 bases, leaving 9 bases not matched to a gene. The germline V gene has CDR1 KGHSH and CDR2 LQKENI. This CDR3 region has 16 residues. The full variable domain, with the rest looked up from reference TRBV18 and TRBJ1-4, is NAGVMQNPRHLVRRRGQEARLRCSPMKGHSHVYWYRQLPEEGLKFMVYLQKENIIDESGMPKERFSAEFPKEGPSILRIQQVVRGDSAAYFCASSPATGGAGEKLFFGSGTQLSVL.

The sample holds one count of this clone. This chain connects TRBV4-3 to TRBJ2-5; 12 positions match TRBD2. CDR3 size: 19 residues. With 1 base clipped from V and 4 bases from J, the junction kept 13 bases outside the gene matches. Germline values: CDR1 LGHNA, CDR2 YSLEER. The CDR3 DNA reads TGCGCCAGCAGCCAAGCCCCAACCGGGACTAGCGGGTCACCAGAGACCCAGTACTTC. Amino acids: CASSQAPTGTSGSPETQYF.

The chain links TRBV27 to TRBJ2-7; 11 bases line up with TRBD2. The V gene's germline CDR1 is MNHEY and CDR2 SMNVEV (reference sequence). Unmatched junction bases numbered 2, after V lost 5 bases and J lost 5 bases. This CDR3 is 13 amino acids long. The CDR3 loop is CASSMGLADEQYF. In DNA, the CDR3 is TGTGCCAGCAGTATGGGACTAGCGGACGAGCAGTACTTC.

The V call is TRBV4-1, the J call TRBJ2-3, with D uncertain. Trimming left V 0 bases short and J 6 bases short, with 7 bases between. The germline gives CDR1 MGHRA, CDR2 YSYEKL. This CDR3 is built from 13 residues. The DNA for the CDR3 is TGCGCCAGCAGCCAAGATATAAGGGATACGCAGTATTTT. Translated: CASSQDIRDTQYF.